This T cell receptor beta chain comes out of a study of early stage breast cancer tumors. Study results and caveats: Unsorted bulk genomic DNA sequencing lacked pairing and functional marker data. Blood repertoires resembled normal breast more than tumor. Most shared enriched TCRB sequences were commonly generated ones.

Produced via immunoSEQ multiplex PCR; TCRdb's table is partial and in-frame only. Of 50,000 to 65,000 clones in the sample, 85% to 95% were seen once. In its sample, this clone was seen once. Antigen: not known. This CDR3 has 14 amino acids. Germline V gene data show CDR1 as SGHKS and CDR2 as YYEKEE (reference sequence). J lost 2 bases, V lost 2 bases, and 3 bases had no gene match. V and J are TRBV5-5 and TRBJ1-2; 7 bases map to TRBD1. The receptor comes from a person between 65 and 80 years old with breast cancer. Input material: blood. CDR3 sequence (DNA): TGTGCCAGCAGCTTTGCGACAGGGAACTATGGCTACACCTTC. Translation: CASSFATGNYGYTF.